This T cell receptor beta chain derives from a study of spatial heterogeneity in lung cancer. TCRdb processed the 5' RACE reads anew with MiXCR; each CDR3 protein has one entry. The sample records tens of thousands of distinct CDR3 sequences, roughly 15% being singletons. Of note for this clonotype: The antigen remains unidentified.

Points from the study as a whole: Among blood samples, ubiquitous expanded tumor TCRs appeared more at resection than at follow-up.

The germline V and J ends were trimmed by 4 bases and 7 bases, with 14 bases remaining between them. Germline CDR1 reads LNHDA; CDR2 reads SQIVND (reference sequence). The CDR3 is made up of 13 amino acids. Time point noted: sample taken at primary tumor resection. The sequence derives from a male donor with early-stage non-small cell lung cancer. The rearrangement joins TRBV19 to TRBJ2-7; no clear D. Sequenced here: PBMCs, sampled at surgery. The CDR3 protein is CASSTLHGAEQYF. In DNA form, the CDR3 reads TGTGCCAGTAGTACCCTTCACGGAGCGGAGCAGTACTTC.